Listed here are 18 T cell receptor beta chains from one sample, sequenced in a study of blood T cell repertoires in COVID-19. Libraries were prepared by immunoSEQ multiplex PCR; TCRdb keeps only in-frame clonotypes and omits some of them. Among about 180,000 clones listed, 82% were seen once. The material sequenced was peripheral blood. The receptors originated from an elderly woman with active or convalescent COVID-19.

The chain has TRBV3-1 (or the pseudogene TRBV3-2) and TRBJ1-1; D perhaps matches TRBD1 (6 bases). Looked up from germline, CDR1 is LGHDT and CDR2 is YNNKEL (reference sequence). V was cut by 5 bases and J by 3 bases, with 10 bases left in between. The CDR3 totals 13 residues. The CDR3 DNA reads TGTGCCAGCAGCTTCCGGACAGACACTGAAGCTTTCTTT. As protein: CASSFRTDTEAFF.

This chain joins TRBV6-5 and TRBJ2-7, with 10 bases aligning to TRBD1. Germline values: CDR1 MNHEY, CDR2 SVGAGI. The CDR3 is 14 amino acids. The V segment lost 8 bases and the J segment 4 bases; nucleotides outside the gene matches: 8. DNA for the CDR3: TGTGCCAGCTGGTCACCGGGACAGGGGTACGAGCAGTACTTC. It specifies CASWSPGQGYEQYF.

The chain has TRBV5-4 and TRBJ2-5, with 10 bases that match TRBD2. Germline V gene sequence: CDR1 SGHNT, CDR2 YYREEE (reference sequence). CDR3 length: 15 residues. V was pared by 3 bases and J by 3 bases, with 5 bases of the junction left unmatched. The CDR3 DNA follows: TGTGCCAGCAGCTCGGGACTAGCGTACGAAGAGACCCAGTACTTC. Translated, it gives CASSSGLAYEETQYF.

The gene calls are TRBV7-2 and TRBJ2-3; 7 nucleotides match TRBD2. This CDR3 spans 15 amino acids. Trimming took 1 base from V and 4 from J; bases not matched to a gene: 5. Per germline, CDR1 SGHTA and CDR2 FQGNSA. Written as DNA, the CDR3 is TGTGCCAGCAGCTTAGGGCCTCGGGGGGCAGATACGCAGTATTTT. Encoded protein: CASSLGPRGADTQYF.

The genes are TRBV5-1 and TRBJ1-2; TRBD1 aligns across 10 bases. J lost 12 bases, V lost 0 bases, and 8 bases had no gene match. This CDR3 contains 14 residues. The germline V gene has CDR1 SGHRS and CDR2 YFSETQ. DNA for the CDR3: TGCGCCAGCAGCTTGGCCGGGACAGGGGATTTAAACACCTTC. It is translated as CASSLAGTGDLNTF.

This clone was observed a handful of times. The V call is TRBV6-6, the J call TRBJ2-7, with 13 bases that match TRBD2. Per germline, CDR1 MNHNY and CDR2 SVGAGI (reference sequence). Losses at the gene ends were 6 bases for V and 1 base for J; bases not matched to a gene: 0. CDR3 length: 14 residues. For the CDR3, the DNA is TGTGCCAGCAGACTAGCGGGAGGGTCCTACGAGCAGTACTTC. This codes for CASRLAGGSYEQYF.

V gene TRBV5-1 combines with J gene TRBJ2-7, with 12 bases aligning to TRBD1. V lost 6 bases to trimming and J lost 5 bases; unmatched junction nucleotides: 6. The CDR3 spans 14 residues. The germline V gene encodes CDR1 SGHRS and CDR2 YFSETQ. For the CDR3, the DNA is TGCGCCAGCACCCTCGGGACAGGGGGCAACGAGCAGTACTTC. Translation gives CASTLGTGGNEQYF.

The chain joins TRBV13 to TRBJ1-3; D is unclear. V gave up 6 bases and J gave up 3 bases, with 12 bases separating them. This CDR3 spans 14 amino acids. CDR1 and CDR2 (germline): PRHDT, FYEKMQ (reference sequence). This CDR3 is CASSGSGLGNTIYF. The CDR3 DNA reads TGTGCCAGCAGTGGAAGCGGGCTTGGAAACACCATATATTTT.

The rearrangement links TRBV18 to TRBJ1-5, with TRBD1 matching 8 bases. The CDR3 extends over 14 amino acids. From germline, CDR1 is KGHSH and CDR2 LQKENI. V was clipped by 5 bases and J by 7 bases; unmatched bases: 7. CDR3 DNA sequence: TGTGCCAGCTCAAGGACAGGGAGGACGCAGCCCCAGCATTTT. This codes for CASSRTGRTQPQHF.

The rearrangement uses TRBV5-4 and TRBJ2-3, with 7 bases lining up with TRBD2. CDR1 is SGHNT and CDR2 is YYREEE in the germline V gene (reference sequence). V trimming: 4 bases; J trimming: 1 base; junction bases outside the gene matches: 6. This CDR3 spans 15 amino acids. CDR3 amino acids: CASSLAERGTDTQYF. CDR3 coding DNA: TGTGCCAGCAGCCTAGCGGAAAGAGGCACAGATACGCAGTATTTT.

This CDR3 is CASSIRDTHYNEQFF. CDR3 coding DNA: TGTGCCAGTAGTATCCGGGACACCCACTACAATGAGCAGTTCTTC. This chain uses TRBV19 with TRBJ2-1, with D perhaps TRBD1 (6 bases). Trimming cost V 3 bases and J 3 bases, with 12 bases left between them. The CDR3 is made up of 15 amino acids. CDR1 is LNHDA and CDR2 is SQIVND in the germline V gene (reference sequence).

The chain has TRBV4-2 and TRBJ2-5; 11 positions agree with TRBD2. This CDR3 is built from 17 residues. Germline V gene data show CDR1 as LGHNA and CDR2 as YNFKEQ. With V trimmed by 1 base and J by 5 bases, 9 bases remained unmatched. The CDR3 DNA sequence: TGTGCCAGCAGCCAAGGTTCTACTAGCGGGAGTCGGGAGACCCAGTACTTC. It translates to CASSQGSTSGSRETQYF.

V is TRBV19 and J is TRBJ2-1; 9 nucleotides agree with TRBD2. Germline V gene data show CDR1 as LNHDA and CDR2 as SQIVND (reference sequence). J was trimmed by 2 bases and V by 6 bases; bases with no gene match: 11. The CDR3 has 17 amino acids. CDR3 DNA sequence: TGTGCCAGTAGAGATACTATAGCGGGAGCCCCCTACAATGAGCAGTTCTTC. It yields the protein CASRDTIAGAPYNEQFF.

The V and J genes are TRBV10-3 and TRBJ2-7, with 8 nucleotides matching TRBD1. Germline V gene sequence: CDR1 ENHRY, CDR2 SYGVKD. The CDR3 contains 12 residues. The V gene end was trimmed by 11 bases and the J gene end by 2 bases; junction bases not matched to a gene: 5. CDR3 sequence (DNA): TGTGCCGCCTCGGGACAGGCCTACGAGCAGTACTTC. Its translation: CAASGQAYEQYF.

The chain carries TRBV5-1 and TRBJ1-1; 7 positions match TRBD1. The CDR3 is made up of 15 amino acids. After removal of 2 bases from V and 1 base from J, the junction contained 5 bases not matched to a gene. Germline V CDR1 and CDR2: SGHRS, YFSETQ. CDR3 region: CASSFTGVENTEAFF. CDR3 sequence (DNA): TGCGCCAGCAGCTTTACAGGGGTTGAGAACACTGAAGCTTTCTTT.

The rearrangement joins TRBV30 to TRBJ2-4; 9 bases fit TRBD2. V lost 0 bases and J lost 0; bases outside the gene matches: 12. Germline V gene sequence: CDR1 GTSNPN, CDR2 SVGIG (reference sequence). CDR3 length equals 19 residues. Here the CDR3 reads CAWSVPPPGLAQAKNIQYF. CDR3 bases: TGTGCCTGGAGTGTACCCCCTCCAGGACTAGCGCAAGCCAAAAACATTCAGTACTTC.

The rearrangement links TRBV2 to TRBJ1-3; 9 bases match TRBD1. V was pared by 6 bases and J by 4 bases, with 13 bases of the junction left unmatched. CDR3 size: 17 residues. Germline V gene sequence: CDR1 SNHLY, CDR2 FYNNEI. Here the CDR3 reads CASSPWEQGAWGNTIYF. CDR3 sequence (DNA): TGTGCCAGCAGCCCCTGGGAACAGGGGGCTTGGGGAAACACCATATATTTT.

This chain connects TRBV5-1 to TRBJ2-1, with TRBD2 matching over 7 bases. The length of the CDR3 is 16 residues. The germline V gene has CDR1 SGHRS and CDR2 YFSETQ. Losses at the gene ends were 0 bases for V and 1 base for J; bases not matched to a gene: 4. The CDR3 DNA reads TGCGCCAGCAGCTTGGCAGTCGGGAGGTCCTACAATGAGCAGTTCTTC. It codes for CASSLAVGRSYNEQFF.